The 27 T cell receptor beta chains given below trace back to one sample, sequenced in a study of cytomegalovirus exposure and HLA in healthy donors. The study ran its PCR with 60 Vbeta and 13 Jbeta primers. The data were produced by immunoSEQ multiplex PCR, yet TCRdb's version contains in-frame clones alone and is incomplete. The sample has 150,000 to 200,000 clones, 65% to 85% seen once. Sequencing used PBMCs. These TCRs come from a middle-aged man in good health and CMV-seropositive.

The chain uses TRBV5-1 and TRBJ2-1; 13 nucleotides agree with TRBD2. Germline V gene lookup returns CDR1 SGHRS and CDR2 YFSETQ. The V gene end was trimmed by 4 bases and the J gene end by 9 bases; junction bases not matched to a gene: 10. CDR3 size: 16 residues. The DNA for the CDR3 is TGCGCCAGCAGCGGGGAGACTAGCGGGAGGTCTGGTGAGCAGTTCTTC. Protein: CASSGETSGRSGEQFF.

For the CDR3, the DNA is TGTGCCAGCGCTTCAAGACAGACGAACACTGAAGCTTTCTTT. It encodes CASASRQTNTEAFF. The V call is TRBV6-5, the J call TRBJ1-1, with D perhaps TRBD1 (5 bases). Germline CDR1 and CDR2: MNHEY and SVGAGI. This CDR3 spans 14 amino acids. V lost 8 bases, J lost 1 base, and 14 bases lay in between.

As for this clone: Relative to the germline gene, one junction end is altered; a read error may explain this. The chain carries TRBV7-9 and TRBJ2-7; no firm D call. Germline CDR1 is SEHNR and CDR2 is FQNEAQ (reference sequence). This CDR3 has 15 residues. CDR3: CSSSSRRSTTSEQYF. The CDR3 DNA reads as TGTTCCAGCAGCTCCCGACGGTCTACTACGTCCGAGCAGTACTTC. The variable domain in full, with the rest retrieved from reference TRBV7-9 and TRBJ2-7, is DTGVSQNPRHKITKRGQNVTFRCDPISEHNRLYWYRQTLGQGPEFLTYFQNEAQLEKSRLLSDRFSAERPKGSFSTLEIQRTEQGDSAMYLCSSSSRRSTTSEQYFGPGTRLTVT.

The chain has TRBV5-1 and TRBJ2-7; 9 nucleotides line up with TRBD2. The length of the CDR3 is 15 residues. J lost 2 bases, V lost 4 bases, and 7 bases had no gene match. Germline V gene data show CDR1 as SGHRS and CDR2 as YFSETQ. In DNA, the CDR3 is TGCGCCAGCAGCGAAGGACTAGCGCCCGCCTACGAGCAGTACTTC. The encoded protein is CASSEGLAPAYEQYF.

The chain joins TRBV5-4 to TRBJ2-2; possibly TRBD2 for D (5 bases). CDR3 length: 14 residues. Germline values: CDR1 SGHNT, CDR2 YYREEE (reference sequence). The ends were cut back, 3 bases at V and 5 bases at J, with 11 bases in the middle. CDR3 DNA: TGTGCCAGCAGCTCCCGGGAAATAACCGGGGAGCTGTTTTTT. Amino acid sequence: CASSSREITGELFF.

The J gene is TRBJ2-3, the V gene TRBV5-1; 10 bases line up with TRBD2. V dropped 2 bases and J dropped 4; count of bases not matched to a gene: 4. Germline assignment: CDR1 SGHRS and CDR2 YFSETQ. CDR3 length equals 15 residues. The chain's CDR3 is CASSFRTSGSDTQYF. As DNA, the CDR3 is TGCGCCAGCAGCTTCCGGACTAGCGGCTCAGATACGCAGTATTTT.

This clone was seen a single time. CDR3 sequence: CSVEGPGSYEQYF. In nucleotides, the CDR3 is TGCAGCGTTGAAGGTCCGGGGAGCTACGAGCAGTACTTC. J is TRBJ2-7 and V is TRBV29-1; a weak D match, TRBD2 (5 bases). Trimming left V 1 base short and J 3 bases short, with 10 bases between. Per germline, CDR1 SQVTM and CDR2 ANQGSEA. This CDR3 region has 13 residues.

This clone was found a few times. V usage is TRBV7-2 and J usage is TRBJ2-7, with D possibly TRBD1 on 6 matching bases. The CDR3 extends over 14 amino acids. Germline V lookup: CDR1 SGHTA, CDR2 FQGNSA. V was clipped by 5 bases and J by 5 bases, with 16 bases between them. CDR3 DNA sequence: TGTGCCAGCAGCCCCCGACAGGTTGGCCACGAGCAGTACTTC. It yields the protein CASSPRQVGHEQYF.

This chain joins TRBV7-8 and TRBJ1-1; the D gene is possibly TRBD1 (5 bases). The CDR3 totals 13 residues. The V gene's germline CDR1 is SGHVS and CDR2 FQNEAQ. V shed 5 bases and J shed 8 bases, with 15 bases lying between them. CDR3 DNA sequence: TGTGCCAGCAGCCTAGGGGTTGGGCGCGAAGCTTTCTTT. Amino acids: CASSLGVGREAFF.

This clone came up a few times. This chain joins TRBV25-1 and TRBJ1-5; no definite D call. V shed 3 bases and J shed 6 bases, with 21 bases lying between them. The length of the CDR3 is 17 residues. Per germline, CDR1 MGHDK and CDR2 SYGVNS. The CDR3 DNA reads TGTGCCAGCAGTGACCTATCGGGAGGAGGGATAGGTCAGCCCCAGCATTTT. This gives the protein CASSDLSGGGIGQPQHF.

Points on this clone: The germline gene is not matched at one end of the junction; a read error may be the cause. The chain combines TRBV5-1 with TRBJ2-7, with 8 bases fitting TRBD1. CDR3 length equals 15 residues. The germline V gene has CDR1 SGHRS and CDR2 YFSETQ. The CDR3 nucleotides read TGCGCCAGCAGTTTGGGCGGGACAGGAACCTACGAGCAGTACTTC. Protein sequence: CASSLGGTGTYEQYF.

J is TRBJ2-7 and V is TRBV11-2, with 10 bases lining up with TRBD2. Losses at the gene ends were 1 base for V and 5 bases for J; bases not matched to a gene: 11. Germline-derived CDR1 and CDR2 are SGHAT and FQNNGV. The CDR3 totals 17 residues. The DNA for the CDR3 is TGTGCCAGCAGCTTAGTAGCTAGCGGGAGTTTAACCCACGAGCAGTACTTC. It encodes CASSLVASGSLTHEQYF.

This chain uses TRBV7-9 with TRBJ2-1; D perhaps matches TRBD1 (5 bases). The CDR3 has 14 amino acids. V lost 5 bases and J lost 1, with 9 bases in between. Germline CDR1 reads SEHNR; CDR2 reads FQNEAQ (reference sequence). CDR3 amino acids: CASSGAASYNEQFF. CDR3 in DNA: TGTGCCAGCAGCGGGGCAGCGTCCTACAATGAGCAGTTCTTC.

The V gene is TRBV11-2, the J gene TRBJ1-2; 7 nucleotides align to TRBD1. J was trimmed by 8 bases and V by 5 bases; bases with no gene match: 8. This CDR3 contains 13 residues. Germline CDR1 is SGHAT and CDR2 is FQNNGV. The CDR3 nucleotides are TGTGCCAGCAGCCAATCGACAGGGCTAGGCTACACCTTC. As protein: CASSQSTGLGYTF.

V is TRBV5-6 and J is TRBJ1-2, with no clear D. The CDR3 totals 13 residues. Germline values: CDR1 SGHDT, CDR2 YYEEEE. Trimming pared 4 bases from V and 2 bases from J, leaving 9 bases between. The CDR3 spells CASSVASNYGYTF. CDR3 nucleotide sequence: TGTGCCAGCAGCGTCGCGAGCAACTATGGCTACACCTTC.

This clone has just a few counts. The rearrangement uses TRBV18 and TRBJ1-5, with D possibly being TRBD1 (5 bases). Germline V gives CDR1 KGHSH, CDR2 LQKENI. Between the trimmed V and J ends, which lost 3 bases and 6 bases, there was a span of 6 bases. This CDR3 spans 12 amino acids. The CDR3 sequence is CASSPGGQPQHF. The CDR3 bases are TGTGCCAGCTCACCGGGGGGTCAGCCCCAGCATTTT.

This clone was detected a few times. Here the CDR3 DNA reads TGTGCCACCAGCAGAGGGGCGCCAACAGGGGATCCTAATGAAAAACTGTTTTTT. Translating it yields CATSRGAPTGDPNEKLFF. V usage is TRBV15 and J usage is TRBJ1-4, with 7 nucleotides matching TRBD1. V shed 1 base and J 3 bases; nucleotides not matched to a gene: 11. This CDR3 has 18 residues. The germline gives CDR1 LNHNV, CDR2 YYDKDF (reference sequence).

For this clone: The missing conserved phenylalanine or tryptophan at the end of this CDR3 makes a read error likely. The genes are TRBV19 and TRBJ1-1; tentatively, D is TRBD1 (5 bases). Trimming removed 3 bases at V and 8 bases at J, with 13 bases between. Germline V lookup: CDR1 LNHDA, CDR2 SQIVND (reference sequence). The CDR3 length is 13 residues. CDR3 DNA sequence: TGTGCCAGTAGTATCCAGGGCCCTAGAGAAGCTTTCCTT. It translates to CASSIQGPREAFL.

The V gene is TRBV10-3, the J gene TRBJ2-7, with TRBD2 matching over 8 bases. After removal of 3 bases from V and 6 bases from J, the junction contained 4 bases not matched to a gene. The CDR3 consists of 13 residues. CDR1 is ENHRY and CDR2 is SYGVKD in the germline V gene. The CDR3: CAISEAGASEQYF. DNA of the CDR3: TGTGCCATCAGTGAAGCGGGAGCTTCCGAGCAGTACTTC.

The gene calls are TRBV15 and TRBJ1-3; the match to TRBD1 covers 8 bases. Trimming at V came to 0 bases and at J to 4 bases, leaving 2 bases not matched to a gene. The length of the CDR3 is 15 residues. The germline CDR1 and CDR2 sequences are LNHNV and YYDKDF (reference sequence). CDR3 residues: CATSRDRGPGNTIYF. The CDR3 coding sequence is TGTGCCACCAGCAGAGACAGGGGGCCCGGAAACACCATATATTTT.

The chain has TRBV10-3 and TRBJ2-7; tentative D call: TRBD2 (6 bases). The CDR3 spans 17 residues. The germline V and J ends were trimmed by 2 bases and 4 bases, with 21 bases remaining between them. CDR1 is ENHRY, CDR2 SYGVKD, per germline. The CDR3 region is CAISEPLRGRAGYEQYF. The CDR3 DNA reads as TGTGCCATCAGTGAGCCTTTGCGGGGCAGGGCGGGGTACGAGCAGTACTTC.

The chain links TRBV21-1 to TRBJ1-1; the listed D gene, TRBD1, was not tested against the DNA. TRBV21-1 is listed as a pseudogene. The CDR3 runs 15 residues. In DNA form, the CDR3 reads TGTGCCAGCAGCAAAAAGACACAGGGCAACACTGAAGCTTTCTTT. Translation gives CASSKKTQGNTEAFF.

The chain has TRBV28 and TRBJ2-1, with 11 bases matching TRBD2. From germline, CDR1 is MDHEN and CDR2 SYDVKM. V lost 6 bases, J lost 4 bases, and 8 bases stayed unmatched. CDR3 length: 16 residues. The CDR3 sequence: CASSYLAGGPYNEQFF. The DNA of the CDR3 is TGTGCCAGCAGCTATCTAGCGGGAGGACCATACAATGAGCAGTTCTTC.

V usage is TRBV4-3 and J usage is TRBJ2-7; TRBD1 is a possible D gene (5 bases). From germline, CDR1 is LGHNA and CDR2 YSLEER. The CDR3 totals 16 residues. Trimming removed 0 bases at V and 0 bases at J, with 12 bases between. In nucleotides, the CDR3 is TGCGCCAGCAGCCAAGATTTCCCTGACAGCTCCTACGAGCAGTACTTC. This gives the protein CASSQDFPDSSYEQYF.

The chain recombines TRBV19 with TRBJ2-3; D possibly corresponds to TRBD2 (6 bases). This CDR3 contains 14 residues. The germline V gene has CDR1 LNHDA and CDR2 SQIVND (reference sequence). Trimming cost V 6 bases and J 8 bases, with 18 bases left between them. The CDR3 protein is CASSSWGDHVTQYF. CDR3 bases: TGTGCCAGTAGCTCTTGGGGGGATCATGTTACGCAGTATTTT.

This clone was found once. The V gene is TRBV5-1, the J gene TRBJ2-2; D is uncertain. The germline V and J ends were trimmed by 3 bases and 3 bases, with 9 bases remaining between them. The germline V gene encodes CDR1 SGHRS and CDR2 YFSETQ. CDR3 length: 14 amino acids. This CDR3 is CASSSQDYTGELFF. The CDR3 nucleotides are TGCGCCAGCAGCTCCCAGGATTACACCGGGGAGCTGTTTTTT.

The V and J genes are TRBV5-1 and TRBJ1-4; 8 nucleotides align to TRBD1. V gave up 0 bases and J gave up 6 bases; unmatched junction bases: 7. Germline V gene lookup returns CDR1 SGHRS and CDR2 YFSETQ. The CDR3 is 16 amino acids. The CDR3 region is CASSLGGRGRDEKLFF. CDR3 sequence (DNA): TGCGCCAGCAGCTTGGGGGGCAGGGGGCGCGATGAAAAACTGTTTTTT.